This section outlines one T cell receptor (beta chain) sequence together with its context. As yet, its antigen is unknown. The data originate from a study of shared clonotypes between healthy human individuals. Study outcomes and limitations: The sole specimen, blood, was sampled, and tissue repertoires likely differ. The genetic and exposure-history diversity represented was limited by few donors. Naive subsets usually exceeded memory subsets in estimated richness.

Clones were read by immunoSEQ multiplex PCR, and TCRdb kept only the in-frame ones, dropping some. The top ten clones hold approximately 0.4% of a sample with millions of clones, approximately 93% of them seen once. The origin of this receptor is a man aged 18 to 30 in good health. Some clones in this sample may be carry-over from other donors' samples. The sample taken for sequencing was naive CD4+ T cells from PBMCs. Subset noted: CD45RA+ positively selected.

CDR3 nucleotides: TGTGCCAGCAGCCAGTACTCCAGCTCCTACAATGAGCAGTTCTTC. It yields the protein CASSQYSSSYNEQFF. V usage is TRBV7-3 and J usage is TRBJ2-1; D is ambiguous. Looked up from germline, CDR1 is SGHTA and CDR2 is FQGTGA. The CDR3 extends over 15 amino acids. Trimming pared 5 bases from V and 0 bases from J, leaving 11 bases between.